This T cell receptor beta chain emerged from a study of blood T cell repertoires in COVID-19. Study information: COVID-19 samples collected from the United States, Italy and Spain covered acute and convalescent phases. Sample material is recorded as cDNA or gDNA derived from T cells, B-cell-depleted T cells, or PBMCs.

After removal of 2 bases from V and 8 bases from J, the junction contained 13 bases not matched to a gene. The CDR3 runs to 16 residues. Looked up from germline, CDR1 is LGHNT and CDR2 is FRNRAP. Methods used by the authors: Quantification of nucleated cells was approximated via reference gene primer amplification. The protocol was immunoSEQ multiplex PCR, while the TCRdb copy is restricted to in-frame clones and leaves out a portion. V, J and clone size derive from that table, while D and trimming were established from the DNA sequence. The sample shows 220,000 or so clones, around four fifths of them seen only once.

Material for sequencing was peripheral blood. The TCR sequence derives from a woman aged 55 to 70 who had recovered from COVID-19. The chain links TRBV12-5 to TRBJ1-2, with 8 bases lining up with TRBD1. The CDR3 region has the DNA TGTGCTAGTGGTTTGTTAGTCGGGACAGGATTTGCCGGCTACACCTTC. Amino acids: CASGLLVGTGFAGYTF.